This record looks at one T cell receptor (beta chain) sequence and its context. This sample is part of a study of T-cell reconstitution after alpha-beta-depleted transplantation in children. This sample's TCRbeta library carried unique molecular identifier barcodes. TCRdb re-called the PCR reads through MiXCR, storing one row per CDR3 protein. Altogether 90,000 to 100,000 distinct CDR3 sequences are present, approximately 12% being singletons, with the ten largest covering approximately 14%. The ends were cut back, 2 bases at V and 5 bases at J, with 10 bases in the middle. This CDR3 comprises 13 residues. Germline CDR1 is SGHRS and CDR2 is YFSETQ.

This TCR was sampled from a human donor who donated a stem cell graft to a child with inherited bone marrow failure. This material consisted of PBMCs from the stem cell graft donor, taken from the stem cell graft. The chain recombines TRBV5-1 with TRBJ1-1; no reliable D call. CDR3 loop: CASSLASGTEAFF. For the CDR3, the DNA is TGCGCCAGCAGCTTAGCGTCGGGAACTGAAGCTTTCTTT.